Sequencing of this T cell receptor (beta chain) was carried out in a study of OX40 agonist ivuxolimab in advanced cancers. Study at large: Three patients, one with hepatocellular carcinoma and two with cutaneous melanoma, responded partially.

Clones were sequenced by immunoSEQ multiplex PCR, and TCRdb holds only the in-frame ones, with some missing. Among roughly 50,000 clones listed, 80% to 95% were seen once. As for this clone: The antigen remains unidentified.

In germline, CDR1 is SGHVS, CDR2 FNYEAQ. With 5 bases clipped from V and 8 bases from J, the junction kept 14 bases outside the gene matches. This CDR3 is 16 amino acids long. Study-level points and caveats: On average, CD8+ T cells had more expanded clones than CD4+. Clonal expansion was seen in CD4+ and CD8+ blood T cells by week 6 at 0.1 to 3.0 mg/kg.

Sequencing was performed on CD4+ or CD8+ T cells sorted from blood, taken in a trial of the OX40 agonist ivuxolimab. The sequence derives from an adult with an advanced solid tumor such as melanoma, head and neck, liver or kidney cancer. The chain employs TRBV7-6 and TRBJ2-1, with 8 bases matching TRBD1. CDR3 sequence (DNA): TGTGCCAGCAGCCGGGGGAGCCGGACAGGGAGGTATGAGCAGTTCTTC. Translating it yields CASSRGSRTGRYEQFF.